This is a list of T cell receptor beta chains from one sample in a study of early T cells in non-severe SARS-CoV-2 infection. TCRdb used MiXCR to reprocess the 5' RACE reads, holding one entry per CDR3 protein. The top ten hold 6.5% to 8% of the sample, which has roughly 110,000 distinct CDR3 sequences, around 10% seen once. What was sequenced was whole blood. The receptor set was obtained from an adult who was a healthcare worker with PCR-confirmed SARS-CoV-2 infection or an uninfected control (not recorded which). Each CDR3 is given with its conserved first and last residue. Fields, in order: CDR3 length, V gene, D gene, J gene, clone size, CDR3 DNA, CDR3 protein. D genes are given only for firm matches. The size entry is marked missing in some rows and otherwise reads once, few, many or a size class.

10	TRBV7-9	NA	TRBJ2-1	many	TGTGCCAGCAGCTTAGATGAGCAGTTCTTC	CASSLDEQFF
14	TRBV5-1	NA	TRBJ2-5	NA	TGCGCCAGCAGACCGGAGGGCTGGGGAGAGACCCAGTACTTC	CASRPEGWGETQYF
12	TRBV5-1	NA	TRBJ1-2	many	TGCGCCAGCAGCTTAAACAGTCAAGGCTACACCTTC	CASSLNSQGYTF
14	TRBV20-1	TRBD2	TRBJ2-5	many	TGCAGTGCTCCCAGAGCGGGAGCGGCAGAGACCCAGTACTTC	CSAPRAGAAETQYF
14	TRBV13	NA	TRBJ1-2	many	TGTGCCAGCAGCTTCCGCAGGGGTGTGGATGGCTACACCTTC	CASSFRRGVDGYTF
13	TRBV5-1	NA	TRBJ1-1	NA	TGCGCCAGCAGCTTGTGGGAACGCACTGAAGCTTTCTTT	CASSLWERTEAFF
18	TRBV6-2/TRBV6-3	TRBD1	TRBJ1-5	many	TGTGCCAGCAGTTACTCACTGACAGGGGGCTTTAGCAATCAGCCCCAGCATTTT	CASSYSLTGGFSNQPQHF
15	TRBV6-5	TRBD1	TRBJ1-1	few	TGTGCCAGCAGTTACGCAGGGGGGACACCGGGAGAAGCTTTCTTT	CASSYAGGTPGEAFF
16	TRBV7-8	NA	TRBJ2-2	many	TGTGCCAGCAGCTTAGATTCCAGGGGAAGGACCGGGGAGCTGTTTTTT	CASSLDSRGRTGELFF
17	TRBV9	TRBD2	TRBJ2-5	many	TGTGCCAGCAGCGTCAACACACTAGCGGGAGGTGGAGGGACCCAGTACTTC	CASSVNTLAGGGGTQYF
17	TRBV27	NA	TRBJ2-1	many	TGTGCCAGCAATCGGGGCCCTGGAGCGGGTCGGGGCAATGAGCAGTTCTTC	CASNRGPGAGRGNEQFF
14	TRBV21-1	NA	TRBJ1-2	few	TGTGCCAGCCGAAGGGGACAGGGAAACTATGGCTACACCTTC	CASRRGQGNYGYTF
16	TRBV5-1	NA	TRBJ2-7	NA	TGCGCCAGCAGCTTGGAGGTTGACGGTGGGATCTACGAGCAGTACTTC	CASSLEVDGGIYEQYF
14	TRBV18	NA	TRBJ1-2	many	TGTGCCAGCTCACCACCGAGTGCAGGGAGCGGCTACACCTTC	CASSPPSAGSGYTF
16	TRBV29-1	NA	TRBJ2-3	many	TGCAGCGTTGAACTCCCCACAAAACGGAGCACAGATACGCAGTATTTT	CSVELPTKRSTDTQYF
12	TRBV18	NA	TRBJ1-2	few	TGTGCCAGCTCAGATATTAACTATGGCTACACCTTC	CASSDINYGYTF
14	TRBV12-3/TRBV12-4	NA	TRBJ1-5	NA	TGTGCCAGCAGGCGAGGACAGTTCAATCAGCCCCAGCATTTT	CASRRGQFNQPQHF